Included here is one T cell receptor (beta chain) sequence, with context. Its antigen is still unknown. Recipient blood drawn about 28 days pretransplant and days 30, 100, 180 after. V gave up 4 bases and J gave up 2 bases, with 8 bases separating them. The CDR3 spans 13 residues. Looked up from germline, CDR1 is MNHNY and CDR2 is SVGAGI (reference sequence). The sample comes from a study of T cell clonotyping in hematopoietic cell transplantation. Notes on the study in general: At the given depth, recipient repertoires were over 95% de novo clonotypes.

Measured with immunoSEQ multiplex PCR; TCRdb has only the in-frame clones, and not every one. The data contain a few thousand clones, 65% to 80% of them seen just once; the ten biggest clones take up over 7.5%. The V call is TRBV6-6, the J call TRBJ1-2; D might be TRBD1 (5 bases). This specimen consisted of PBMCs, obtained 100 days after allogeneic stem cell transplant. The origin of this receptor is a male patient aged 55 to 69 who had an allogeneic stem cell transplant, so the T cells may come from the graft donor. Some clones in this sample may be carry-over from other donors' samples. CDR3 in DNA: TGTGCCAGCAGTTCGACAGAGAACTATGGCTACACCTTC. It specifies CASSSTENYGYTF.